This T cell receptor (beta chain) was captured in a study of T cells in Graves' hyperthyroidism and ophthalmopathy. In the study overall: Peripheral blood was obtained at initial diagnosis, preceding any treatment.

For ophthalmopathy patients, the Clinical Activity Score was at least 3 and the NOSPECS grade at least 4; duration was under 3 months. PBMCs came from 10 ml fresh peripheral blood. This clonotype was counted at least ten times. Antigen specificity is unknown. Points from the study as a whole: Most clonotypes expanded in thyroid above 0.001 were likewise present in blood.

This CDR3 spans 12 amino acids. Germline V gene lookup returns CDR1 MDHEN and CDR2 SYDVKM. V was trimmed by 3 bases and J by 7 bases, leaving 9 bases between them. Template material for amplifying TCR beta CDR3 regions consisted of RNA transcripts. An initial round of RT-PCR targeting the TCR CDR3 relied on the HTBI primer set. TCRdb re-analysed the multiplex PCR reads in MiXCR, keeping a single row per CDR3 protein. The sample carries about 530,000 distinct CDR3 sequences, over 15% recorded once. Input material: blood. The TCR comes from a woman aged 18-29 years with Graves' ophthalmopathy. V usage is TRBV28 and J usage is TRBJ1-2; D may be TRBD1 (5 bases). In nucleotides, the CDR3 is TGTGCCAGCAGTTTCCCAGGGAGTGGCTACACCTTC. Protein product: CASSFPGSGYTF.